Below are 15 T cell receptor beta chains sequenced from a single sample in a study of cytotoxic CD8 clonotypes in ibrutinib-treated CLL. Assay: immunoSEQ multiplex PCR; the TCRdb copy retains only in-frame clones and omits some. The sample has tens of thousands of clones; around 83% are singletons. The specimen comprised PBMCs, sampled before ibrutinib treatment. The receptors stem from a human donor with chronic lymphocytic leukemia.

V and J are TRBV9 and TRBJ1-1; D is ambiguous. The V and J ends lost 1 base and 5 bases respectively, with 12 bases between them. Germline values: CDR1 SGDLS, CDR2 YYNGEE. This CDR3 spans 14 amino acids. For the CDR3, the DNA is TGTGCCAGCAGCGTACATGTCACGGGTACTGAAGCTTTCTTT. This translates into CASSVHVTGTEAFF.

Written as DNA, the CDR3 is TGCGCCAGCAGTCACTCGGCCGCGGATCGCTACGAGCAGTACTTC. Protein product: CASSHSAADRYEQYF. This chain links TRBV23-1 with TRBJ2-7; the D is unclear. TRBV23-1 is an ORF, and what it does is uncertain. With 3 bases removed from V and 3 bases from J, the gap between germline ends came to 15 bases. The CDR3 sequence is 15 residues long.

The V call is TRBV2, the J call TRBJ2-5; D gene unclear. Trimming pared 8 bases from V and 1 base from J, leaving 14 bases between. CDR3 length: 14 amino acids. In germline, CDR1 is SNHLY, CDR2 FYNNEI. The CDR3 coding sequence is TGTGCCAGCCCCCGAATAGGGTTCCAAGAGACCCAGTACTTC. It codes for CASPRIGFQETQYF.

J is TRBJ2-3 and V is TRBV19, with D unresolved. Trimming removed 4 bases from V and 0 bases from J, with 8 bases in between. This CDR3 spans 14 amino acids. Germline CDR1 and CDR2: LNHDA and SQIVND (reference sequence). The CDR3 region has the DNA TGTGCCAGTAGTAATAGGGCGAGCACAGATACGCAGTATTTT. Translated, it gives CASSNRASTDTQYF.

CDR3 bases: TGTGCCAGCAGCAAATGTCAGGGACCCAATGAGCAGTTCTTC. Protein sequence: CASSKCQGPNEQFF. V and J are TRBV21-1 and TRBJ2-1. TRBV21-1 is assigned pseudogene status. The CDR3 has 14 residues.

A few counts support this clone. V and J are TRBV6-5 and TRBJ2-7; no reliable D call. V gave up 2 bases and J gave up 3 bases, with 2 bases separating them. Germline CDR1 reads MNHEY; CDR2 reads SVGAGI. This CDR3 is 11 amino acids long. The CDR3 DNA reads as TGTGCCAGCAGTTACAACTACGAGCAGTACTTC. Translating it yields CASSYNYEQYF.

V usage is TRBV6-6 and J usage is TRBJ2-3, with D hard to call. Germline CDR1 MNHNY, CDR2 SVGAGI (reference sequence). With 4 bases removed from V and 0 bases from J, the gap between germline ends came to 14 bases. This CDR3 has 16 amino acids. The CDR3 here is CASSSLPRASTDTQYF. In nucleotides, the CDR3 is TGTGCCAGCAGTTCGCTTCCACGTGCTAGCACAGATACGCAGTATTTT.

The chain combines TRBV5-1 with TRBJ1-2; 7 nucleotides align to TRBD1. CDR1 and CDR2 (germline): SGHRS, YFSETQ. V shed 4 bases, J shed 7 bases, and the junction held 7 bases outside the gene matches. This CDR3 is 13 amino acids long. The CDR3, as DNA: TGCGCCAGCAGCCCCGACAGGGCGATTGGCTACACCTTC. This codes for CASSPDRAIGYTF.

The CDR3 sequence is CASIPIRGGNTEAFF. The CDR3 coding sequence is TGTGCCAGCATCCCGATCAGGGGGGGGAACACTGAAGCTTTCTTT. The V call is TRBV11-2, the J call TRBJ1-1; 7 positions match TRBD1. From germline, CDR1 is SGHAT and CDR2 FQNNGV. This CDR3 has 15 amino acids. The ends lost 7 bases at V and 1 base at J; junction bases unmatched: 9.

The V call is TRBV27, the J call TRBJ2-1; D may be TRBD1 (6 bases). Germline CDR1 is MNHEY and CDR2 is SMNVEV (reference sequence). The CDR3 has 15 amino acids. The V end was cut by 5 bases, the J end by 0 bases, with 11 bases between. CDR3 loop: CASSADRSSYNEQFF. CDR3 coding DNA: TGTGCCAGCAGTGCCGACAGGTCCTCCTACAATGAGCAGTTCTTC.

The chain combines TRBV6-1 with TRBJ1-3; no clear D gene. This CDR3 comprises 14 residues. CDR1 and CDR2 from the germline V gene are MNHNS and SASEGT. Between the trimmed V and J ends, which lost 4 bases and 1 base, there was a span of 8 bases. The CDR3 loop is CASSVERSGNTIYF. DNA of the CDR3: TGTGCCAGCAGTGTGGAGAGGTCTGGAAACACCATATATTTT.

The chain employs TRBV4-3 and TRBJ2-2; D unclear. The CDR3 is made up of 12 amino acids. From germline, CDR1 is LGHNA and CDR2 YSLEER. The germline V and J ends were trimmed by 3 bases and 6 bases, with 5 bases remaining between them. The CDR3: CASSQVAGELFF. CDR3 DNA: TGCGCCAGCAGCCAGGTAGCCGGGGAGCTGTTTTTT.

The J gene is TRBJ2-2, the V gene TRBV30, with 9 nucleotides matching TRBD2. The CDR3 is 14 residues long. V was clipped by 4 bases and J by 5 bases; unmatched bases: 5. Germline assignment: CDR1 GTSNPN and CDR2 SVGIG (reference sequence). CDR3 in DNA: TGTGCCTGGACTAGCGGGATAGGAACCGGGGAGCTGTTTTTT. It codes for CAWTSGIGTGELFF.

This chain links TRBV11-2 with TRBJ2-1; 7 bases are shared with TRBD1. The V and J ends lost 5 bases and 6 bases, in that order; junction bases with no gene match: 4. There are 13 residues in the CDR3. The germline V gene encodes CDR1 SGHAT and CDR2 FQNNGV. Written as DNA, the CDR3 is TGTGCCAGCAGCCCCGGACAGGCCAATGAGCAGTTCTTC. Protein: CASSPGQANEQFF.

This rearrangement joins TRBV2 to TRBJ2-7, with a weak D call TRBD1 (6 bases). Germline CDR1 reads SNHLY; CDR2 reads FYNNEI. This CDR3 has 12 amino acids. V shed 6 bases and J shed 6 bases, with 12 bases lying between them. CDR3 nucleotide sequence: TGTGCCAGCAGACAGGGTGGAGTCGAGCAGTACTTC. It translates to CASRQGGVEQYF.